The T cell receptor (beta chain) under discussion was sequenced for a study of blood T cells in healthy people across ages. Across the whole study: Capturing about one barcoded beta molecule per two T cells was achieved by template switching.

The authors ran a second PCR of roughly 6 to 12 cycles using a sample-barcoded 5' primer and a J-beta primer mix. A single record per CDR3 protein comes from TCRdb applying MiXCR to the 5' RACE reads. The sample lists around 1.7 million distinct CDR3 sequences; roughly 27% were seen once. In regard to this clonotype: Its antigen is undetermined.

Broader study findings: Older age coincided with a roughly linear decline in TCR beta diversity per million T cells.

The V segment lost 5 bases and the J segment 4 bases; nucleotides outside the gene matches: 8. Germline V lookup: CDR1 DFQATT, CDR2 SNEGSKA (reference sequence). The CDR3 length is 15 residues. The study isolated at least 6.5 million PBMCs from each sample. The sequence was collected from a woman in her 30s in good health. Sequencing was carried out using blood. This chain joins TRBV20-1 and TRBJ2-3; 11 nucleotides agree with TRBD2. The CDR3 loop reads CSAAGSGGAADTQYF. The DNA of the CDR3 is TGCAGTGCTGCGGGTAGCGGGGGGGCAGCAGATACGCAGTATTTT.